The T cell receptor beta chain under discussion was sequenced for a study of T cell responses to AZD1222 COVID-19 vaccine. Overall study: Second-dose intervals near 4 or 12 weeks were combined. Study-wide findings and caveats: White British donors predominated, females outnumbered males, and clonal diversity was possibly underestimated. Spike-specific TCR repertoires showed rising breadth and depth after two AZD1222 doses. In the spike-specific TCR repertoire, nearly half reportedly target unmutated variant regions.

TCRdb's table, derived via immunoSEQ multiplex PCR, lists solely in-frame clones and lacks some. The sample lists roughly 130,000 clones, about 90% occurring once. With regard to this clone: Its cognate antigen is unknown.

The CDR3 length is 16 residues. Trimming took 0 bases from V and 2 from J; bases not matched to a gene: 8. CDR1 is GTSNPN, CDR2 SVGIG, per germline (reference sequence). Specimen: peripheral blood, collected on day 0 of AZD1222 vaccination. This chain joins TRBV30 and TRBJ2-3, with TRBD2 matching over 7 bases. The receptor comes from an adult in good health. The chain's CDR3 is CAWSVLGAGHTDTQYF. The CDR3 nucleotides are TGTGCCTGGAGTGTCCTCGGAGCGGGGCACACAGATACGCAGTATTTT.